The present TCR beta chain was sequenced within a study of cytomegalovirus exposure and HLA in healthy donors. Study-level results: For most TCR beta V segments, an earlier analysis put the productive rate at about 87% or about 30% of the time. A missense variant in DCLRE1C was later tied to TCR beta V- and J-gene trimming.

Of note for this clone: Its cognate antigen is unknown.

All donors participated as healthy donors of bone marrow. The PCR contained 60 Vbeta and 13 Jbeta primers. Sequenced by immunoSEQ multiplex PCR; TCRdb stores in-frame clones only, minus some. There are under 250,000 clones in the sample; about four fifths occur only once, and 10% lies in the top ten. Sequencing input: PBMCs. The TCR comes from a woman in her forties or fifties in good health and CMV-seropositive.

The DNA of the CDR3 is TGTGCCAGCAGTTTCGGGACAGCTCCCGAAAAACTGTTTTTT. Translated, it gives CASSFGTAPEKLFF. V and J are TRBV6-5 and TRBJ1-4, with 7 nucleotides matching TRBD1. Per germline, CDR1 MNHEY and CDR2 SVGAGI. Germline trimming cut 4 bases from V and 8 bases from J; bases unmatched to any gene: 7. This CDR3 spans 14 amino acids.